The sequence of this TCR beta chain was determined in a study of blood T cell repertoires in COVID-19. Study context: Samples came from the United States, Italy and Spain, spanning acute and convalescent COVID-19. In each case, the material was cDNA or gDNA derived from T cells, B-cell-depleted T cells, or PBMCs.

This clone was counted a single time. As processed by the authors: Estimates of nucleated cell counts were drawn from the amplification of reference gene primers. Clones were sequenced by immunoSEQ multiplex PCR, and TCRdb holds only the in-frame ones, with some missing. The DNA was the basis for D and trimming; V, J and clone size are from that table. The top ten hold 1.5% to 2% of the sample, which has around 330,000 clones, approximately 89% seen once. CDR1 is MNHNY and CDR2 is SVGAGI in the germline V gene (reference sequence). J gave up 5 bases and V 7 bases, and 9 bases lay outside the gene matches. The CDR3 contains 14 residues. While infection was still active, Seattle patients were enrolled and then followed longitudinally.

The rearrangement joins TRBV6-6 to TRBJ2-7; 9 bases fit TRBD1. This clonotype originated in a woman between 25 and 40 years old with COVID-19, enrolled during active disease. The specimen sequenced was peripheral blood. CDR3 in amino acids: CASTPGQGLDEQYF. CDR3 bases: TGTGCCAGCACCCCGGGACAGGGCCTAGACGAGCAGTACTTC.